This T cell receptor beta chain was identified in a study of response to subunit inactivated influenza vaccine. Overall study results and limits: Each seasonal flu vaccination may recruit only limited new T cells, authors suggested.

In its sample, this clonotype was seen many times. Its cognate antigen is unknown. The V and J ends lost 7 bases and 2 bases, in that order; junction bases with no gene match: 14. CDR3 length: 17 residues. The germline V gene has CDR1 SNHLY and CDR2 FYNNEI. MiXCR, run by TCRdb on the RT-PCR reads, gives a single entry per CDR3 protein. The sample lists around 750,000 distinct CDR3 sequences, around 20% occurring once. This receptor was taken from a man in his fifties or sixties who received an inactivated influenza vaccine. The chain couples TRBV2 to TRBJ2-3; 8 bases fit TRBD2. The specimen was PBMCs from blood, collected 5 days after vaccination. The DNA for the CDR3 is TGTGCCAGCAAGGCAATCGTAGGGACTAGACTCACAGATACGCAGTATTTT. This gives the protein CASKAIVGTRLTDTQYF.